This T cell receptor beta chain was recorded in a study of blood T cell repertoires in COVID-19. Study background: Nucleic acid was either cDNA or gDNA, and it came from T cells, B-cell-depleted T cells, or PBMCs.

After removal of 1 base from V and 6 bases from J, the junction contained 14 bases not matched to a gene. This CDR3 has 18 amino acids. Germline CDR1 and CDR2: MDHEN and SYDVKM. The authors' processing: Estimation of nucleated cell counts was performed using reference gene primer amplification. The data were produced by immunoSEQ multiplex PCR, yet TCRdb's version contains in-frame clones alone and is incomplete. V, J and clone size are taken as reported in that table, and D and trimming were inferred from the DNA itself. The sample lists approximately 410,000 clones; about nine tenths were seen once.

V is TRBV28 and J is TRBJ2-1, with TRBD2 matching over 8 bases. Sequenced input: peripheral blood. This sequence originates from a woman in her twenties or thirties with active or convalescent COVID-19. The CDR3, as DNA: TGTGCCAGCAGTTTATTAGGTATAGCGGGATCTGGGGTCAATGAGCAGTTCTTC. Translation gives CASSLLGIAGSGVNEQFF.